The 10 T cell receptor beta chains listed next were all sequenced from one sample in a study of spatial heterogeneity in lung cancer. Study-wide findings and caveats: Tracking of tumor mutation counts was seen in expanded intratumoral alpha and beta TCR counts.

Indicated time point: sample taken at primary tumor resection. MiXCR, applied by TCRdb to the 5' RACE reads, yields one record per CDR3 protein. The data show some 20,000 distinct CDR3 sequences, about a sixth seen once. Antigen specificity for these receptors is unknown. The specimen was lung tumor tissue, collected at surgery. These receptors were collected from a female donor with early-stage non-small cell lung cancer.

Details on this clonotype: This may be a read error, as it is one base from a much larger clone. The chain combines TRBV7-6 with TRBJ2-5, with D unresolved. The CDR3 covers 15 residues. The V gene's germline CDR1 is SGHVS and CDR2 FNYEAQ. The CDR3, as DNA: TGTGCCTGCAGCTTAGAATGGGGTAATTTGGAGACCCAGTACTTC. Amino acids: CACSLEWGNLETQYF.

Many counts were recorded for this clonotype. This chain uses TRBV14 with TRBJ2-1; the D is unclear. The CDR3 runs 13 residues. V was shortened by 1 base and J by 9 bases, with 10 bases between the two germline ends. The germline V gene has CDR1 SGHDN and CDR2 FVKESK. CDR3 nucleotides: TGTGCCAGCAGCCAAGGCCTAACCGGTGAGCAGTTCTTC. Its protein product is CASSQGLTGEQFF.

This clonotype has just a few counts. V usage is TRBV7-6 and J usage is TRBJ2-1; D not certain. The CDR3 is made up of 15 amino acids. V was trimmed by 1 base and J by 4 bases, leaving 11 bases between them. CDR1 is SGHVS and CDR2 is FNYEAQ in the germline V gene. The CDR3 sequence is CASSLDVLMYNEQFF. The DNA for the CDR3 is TGTGCCAGCAGCTTAGATGTCTTAATGTACAATGAGCAGTTCTTC.

Ten or more counts support this clonotype. The rearrangement links TRBV20-1 to TRBJ2-7; TRBD1 agrees at 9 bases. V lost 6 bases, J lost 6 bases, and 9 bases stayed unmatched. The CDR3 runs to 13 residues. Germline-derived CDR1 and CDR2 are DFQATT and SNEGSKA (reference sequence). DNA of the CDR3: TGCAGTGCCCCCGGACAGGGGAGGGCCGAGCAGTACTTC. This translates into CSAPGQGRAEQYF.

This clonotype was observed many times. The chain couples TRBV24-1 to TRBJ2-5; D is perhaps TRBD1 (6 bases). This CDR3 is 15 amino acids long. The V gene lost 4 bases and the J gene lost 3 bases, with 14 bases spanning the gap. Germline V gives CDR1 KGHDR, CDR2 SFDVKD. CDR3 region: CATSDSGVWEETQYF. The CDR3, as DNA: TGTGCCACCAGTGACTCAGGGGTGTGGGAAGAGACCCAGTACTTC.

This clonotype came up a few times. The chain recombines TRBV28 with TRBJ2-3; TRBD2 aligns across 7 bases. The germline gives CDR1 MDHEN, CDR2 SYDVKM. The CDR3 runs 15 residues. With 2 bases clipped from V and 1 base from J, the junction kept 3 bases outside the gene matches. CDR3 DNA sequence: TGTGCCAGCAGTTTAGCGGGAGCAGGCACAGATACGCAGTATTTT. As protein: CASSLAGAGTDTQYF.

This clonotype was counted between two and nine times. The chain is built from TRBV11-3 and TRBJ2-7; 8 bases line up with TRBD1. The CDR3 totals 14 residues. V lost 0 bases to trimming and J lost 4 bases; unmatched junction nucleotides: 2. The germline V gene encodes CDR1 SGHNT and CDR2 YENEEA. The CDR3 is CASSLEGTGYEQYF. The CDR3, as DNA: TGTGCCAGCAGCTTAGAGGGGACAGGATACGAGCAGTACTTC.

This clonotype was recorded at least ten times. The chain is built from TRBV24-1 and TRBJ2-2; D uncertain. Trimming took 12 bases from V and 0 from J, leaving 16 bases between them. CDR3 length: 15 residues. CDR1 is KGHDR, CDR2 SFDVKD, per germline. Written as DNA, the CDR3 is TGTGCCCCCCCATGGAGAGTCCCGAACACCGGGGAGCTGTTTTTT. Encoded protein: CAPPWRVPNTGELFF.

This clonotype was seen at least ten times. This chain joins TRBV20-1 and TRBJ2-5, with 8 bases aligning to TRBD2. The junction had 14 bases not matched to a gene; V was cut back by 3 bases and J by 5 bases. CDR1 and CDR2 (germline): DFQATT, SNEGSKA (reference sequence). The CDR3 extends over 16 amino acids. In DNA, the CDR3 is TGCAGTGCTAGTAATGTCGGGAGGGCCTGGGTGGAGACCCAGTACTTC. Its translation: CSASNVGRAWVETQYF.

In the case of this clonotype: Mismatch with germline at one junction end may stem from a read error. The gene calls are TRBV10-3 and TRBJ2-1; 11 bases line up with TRBD2. CDR3 size: 17 residues. Germline V gene data show CDR1 as ENHRY and CDR2 as SYGVKD. CDR3 DNA: TGTGACATCAGTGTTAGCGGGAGGGCCGGGTCCTACAATGAGCAGTTCTTC. Its protein is CDISVSGRAGSYNEQFF.